Listed here are 5 T cell receptor beta chains from one sample, sequenced in a study of cytomegalovirus exposure and HLA in healthy donors. Measured with immunoSEQ multiplex PCR; TCRdb has only the in-frame clones, and not every one. Here the sample spans around 250,000 clones, nearly 90% being singletons. Material: PBMCs. The source is a woman under 30 in good health and CMV-seronegative.

DNA for the CDR3: TGCGCCAGCAGCTTGATGGGGACTGAGAACACTGAAGCTTTCTTT. Protein sequence: CASSLMGTENTEAFF. The chain couples TRBV5-1 to TRBJ1-1; a possible D gene is TRBD1 (5 bases). The CDR3 totals 15 residues. V was pared by 1 base and J by 1 base, with 11 bases between. CDR1 is SGHRS and CDR2 is YFSETQ in the germline V gene.

Concerning this clone: Compared with germline, one end of the junction differs, possibly owing to a read error. J is TRBJ1-4 and V is TRBV2, with 8 bases that match TRBD1. Germline CDR1 SNHLY, CDR2 FYNNEI. There are 15 residues in the CDR3. The CDR3 sequence: CASTELGQANEKLFF. DNA of the CDR3: TGTGCCAGCACTGAACTGGGACAGGCTAATGAAAAACTGTTTTTT.

V usage is TRBV25-1 and J usage is TRBJ2-2; maybe TRBD1 (7 bases). This CDR3 is built from 14 residues. V was clipped by 7 bases and J by 0 bases, with 9 bases between them. Germline CDR1 and CDR2: MGHDK and SYGVNS. CDR3 in amino acids: CASTRGANTGELFF. In nucleotides, the CDR3 is TGTGCCAGCACCAGGGGGGCGAACACCGGGGAGCTGTTTTTT.

The CDR3 reads CASSDNGVGETQYF. The CDR3 nucleotides read TGTGCCAGCAGTGATAACGGGGTGGGAGAGACCCAGTACTTC. The chain joins TRBV2 to TRBJ2-5; D might be TRBD2 (5 bases). Trimming pared 3 bases from V and 4 bases from J, leaving 12 bases between. The CDR3 is 14 residues long. Germline CDR1 reads SNHLY; CDR2 reads FYNNEI. Variable domain in full (rest from reference TRBV2 and TRBJ2-5): EPEVTQTPSHQVTQMGQEVILRCVPISNHLYFYWYRQILGQKVEFLVSFYNNEISEKSEIFDDQFSVERPDGSNFTLKIRSTKLEDSAMYFCASSDNGVGETQYFGPGTRLLVL.

This clone was counted between two and nine times. The sample carries other DNA sequences with the same CDR3. This sequence joins TRBV5-1 and TRBJ1-5; no clear D gene. This CDR3 is built from 15 residues. Trimming shortened V by 0 bases and J by 0 bases, and 7 bases separated the two germline ends. The germline V gene encodes CDR1 SGHRS and CDR2 YFSETQ. The CDR3 region has the DNA TGCGCCAGCAGCTTGGAAGGAGATAGCAATCAGCCCCAGCATTTT. This sequence encodes CASSLEGDSNQPQHF. The entire variable domain, with the rest obtained from reference TRBV5-1 and TRBJ1-5, is as follows: KAGVTQTPRYLIKTRGQQVTLSCSPISGHRSVSWYQQTPGQGLQFLFEYFSETQRNKGNFPGRFSGRQFSNSRSEMNVSTLELGDSALYLCASSLEGDSNQPQHFGDGTRLSIL.